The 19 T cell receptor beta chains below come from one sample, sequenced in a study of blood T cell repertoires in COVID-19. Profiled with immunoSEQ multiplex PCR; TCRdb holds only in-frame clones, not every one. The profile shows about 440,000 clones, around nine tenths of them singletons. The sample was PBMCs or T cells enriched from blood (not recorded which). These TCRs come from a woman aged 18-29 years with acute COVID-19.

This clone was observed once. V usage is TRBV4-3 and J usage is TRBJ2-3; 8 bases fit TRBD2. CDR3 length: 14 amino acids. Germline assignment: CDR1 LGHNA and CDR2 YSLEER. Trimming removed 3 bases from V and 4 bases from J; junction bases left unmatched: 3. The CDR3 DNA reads TGCGCCAGCAGCCACTCGGGAGGGGCAGATACGCAGTATTTT. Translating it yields CASSHSGGADTQYF.

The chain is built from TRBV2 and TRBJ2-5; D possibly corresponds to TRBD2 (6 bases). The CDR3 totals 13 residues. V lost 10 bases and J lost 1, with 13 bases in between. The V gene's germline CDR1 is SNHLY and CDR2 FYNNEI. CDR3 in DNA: TGTGCCACCGCCCGGGACTCCCAAGAGACCCAGTACTTC. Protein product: CATARDSQETQYF. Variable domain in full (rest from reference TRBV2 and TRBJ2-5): EPEVTQTPSHQVTQMGQEVILRCVPISNHLYFYWYRQILGQKVEFLVSFYNNEISEKSEIFDDQFSVERPDGSNFTLKIRSTKLEDSAMYFCATARDSQETQYFGPGTRLLVL.

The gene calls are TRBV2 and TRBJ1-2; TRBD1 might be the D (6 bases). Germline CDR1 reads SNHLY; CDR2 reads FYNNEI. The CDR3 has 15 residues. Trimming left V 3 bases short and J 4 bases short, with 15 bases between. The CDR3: CASSDGVTGFYGYTF. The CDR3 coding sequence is TGTGCCAGCAGTGATGGGGTTACAGGGTTCTATGGCTACACCTTC. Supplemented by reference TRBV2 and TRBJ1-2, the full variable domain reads EPEVTQTPSHQVTQMGQEVILRCVPISNHLYFYWYRQILGQKVEFLVSFYNNEISEKSEIFDDQFSVERPDGSNFTLKIRSTKLEDSAMYFCASSDGVTGFYGYTFGSGTRLTVV.

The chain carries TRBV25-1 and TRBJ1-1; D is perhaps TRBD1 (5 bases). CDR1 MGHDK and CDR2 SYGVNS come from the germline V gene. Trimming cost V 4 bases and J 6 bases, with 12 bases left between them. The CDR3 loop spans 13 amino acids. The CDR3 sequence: CASSGQGNAEAFF. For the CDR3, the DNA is TGTGCCAGCAGTGGCCAGGGAAATGCTGAAGCTTTCTTT.

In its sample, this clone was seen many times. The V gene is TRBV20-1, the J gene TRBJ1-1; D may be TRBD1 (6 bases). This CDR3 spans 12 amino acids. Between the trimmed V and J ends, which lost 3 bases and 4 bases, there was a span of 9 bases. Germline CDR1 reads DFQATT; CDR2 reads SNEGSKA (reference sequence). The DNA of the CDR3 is TGCAGTGCTAGTATGGGGGCCACTGAAGCTTTCTTT. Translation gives CSASMGATEAFF.

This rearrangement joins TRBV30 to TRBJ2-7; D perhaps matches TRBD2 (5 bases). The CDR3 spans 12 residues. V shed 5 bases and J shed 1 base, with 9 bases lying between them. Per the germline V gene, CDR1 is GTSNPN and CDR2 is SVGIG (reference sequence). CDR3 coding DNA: TGTGCCTGGGAAGAGGGTTCCTACGAGCAGTACTTC. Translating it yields CAWEEGSYEQYF.

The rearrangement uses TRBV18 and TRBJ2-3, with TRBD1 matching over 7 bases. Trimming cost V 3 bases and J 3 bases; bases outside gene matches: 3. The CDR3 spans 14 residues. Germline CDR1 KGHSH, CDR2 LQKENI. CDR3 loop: CASSPVTGTDTQYF. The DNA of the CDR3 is TGTGCCAGCTCACCCGTGACAGGGACAGATACGCAGTATTTT. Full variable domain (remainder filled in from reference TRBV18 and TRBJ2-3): NAGVMQNPRHLVRRRGQEARLRCSPMKGHSHVYWYRQLPEEGLKFMVYLQKENIIDESGMPKERFSAEFPKEGPSILRIQQVVRGDSAAYFCASSPVTGTDTQYFGPGTRLTVL.

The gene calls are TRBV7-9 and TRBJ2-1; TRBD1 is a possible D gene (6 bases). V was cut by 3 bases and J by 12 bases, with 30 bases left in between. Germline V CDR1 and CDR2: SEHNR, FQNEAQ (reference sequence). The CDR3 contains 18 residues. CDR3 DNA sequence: TGTGCCAGCAGCTTTCTTCCGACCGGGGACAAGGCTTTTTTTGGGCAGTTCTTC. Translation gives CASSFLPTGDKAFFGQFF.

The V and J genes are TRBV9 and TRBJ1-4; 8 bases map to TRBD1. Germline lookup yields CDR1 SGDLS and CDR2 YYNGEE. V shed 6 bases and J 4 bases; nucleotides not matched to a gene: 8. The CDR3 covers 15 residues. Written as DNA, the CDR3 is TGTGCCAGCACCATCGGACAGGGCTTTAATGAAAAACTGTTTTTT. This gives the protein CASTIGQGFNEKLFF.

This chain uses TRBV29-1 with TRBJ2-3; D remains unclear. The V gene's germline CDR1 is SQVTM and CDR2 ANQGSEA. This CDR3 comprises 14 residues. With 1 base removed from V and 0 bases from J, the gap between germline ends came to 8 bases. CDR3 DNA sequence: TGCAGCGTTGAAGGTATGAGGAGCACAGATACGCAGTATTTT. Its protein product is CSVEGMRSTDTQYF.

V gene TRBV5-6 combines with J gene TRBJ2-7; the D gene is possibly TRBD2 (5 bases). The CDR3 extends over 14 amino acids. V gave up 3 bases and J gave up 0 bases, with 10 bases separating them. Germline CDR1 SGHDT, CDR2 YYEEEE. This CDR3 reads CASSSGIFSYEQYF. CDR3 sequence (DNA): TGTGCCAGCAGCTCGGGAATTTTCTCCTACGAGCAGTACTTC.

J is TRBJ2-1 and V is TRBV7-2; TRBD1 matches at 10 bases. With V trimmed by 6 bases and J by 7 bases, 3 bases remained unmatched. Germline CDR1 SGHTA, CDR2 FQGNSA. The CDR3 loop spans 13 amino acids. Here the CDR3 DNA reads TGTGCCAGCAGTCGGGGACAGGGGAATGAGCAGTTCTTC. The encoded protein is CASSRGQGNEQFF.

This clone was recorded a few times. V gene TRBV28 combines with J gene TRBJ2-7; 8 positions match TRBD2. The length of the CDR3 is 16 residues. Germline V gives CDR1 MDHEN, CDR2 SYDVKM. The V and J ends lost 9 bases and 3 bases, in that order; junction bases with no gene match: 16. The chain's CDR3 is CASARAKGLGLYEQYF. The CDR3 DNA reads TGTGCCAGTGCCCGCGCTAAGGGACTAGGTCTCTACGAGCAGTACTTC.

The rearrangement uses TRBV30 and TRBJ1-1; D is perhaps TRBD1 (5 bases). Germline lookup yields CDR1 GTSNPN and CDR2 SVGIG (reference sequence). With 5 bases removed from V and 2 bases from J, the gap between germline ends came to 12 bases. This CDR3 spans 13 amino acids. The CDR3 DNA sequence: TGTGCCTGGCACTGGGGGGAAAACACTGAAGCTTTCTTT. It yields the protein CAWHWGENTEAFF.

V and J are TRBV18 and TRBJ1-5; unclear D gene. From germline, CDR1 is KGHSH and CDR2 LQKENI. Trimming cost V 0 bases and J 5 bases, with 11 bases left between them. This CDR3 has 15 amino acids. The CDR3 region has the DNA TGTGCCAGCTCACCACCGGGAGGGCGGGATCAGCCCCAGCATTTT. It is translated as CASSPPGGRDQPQHF.

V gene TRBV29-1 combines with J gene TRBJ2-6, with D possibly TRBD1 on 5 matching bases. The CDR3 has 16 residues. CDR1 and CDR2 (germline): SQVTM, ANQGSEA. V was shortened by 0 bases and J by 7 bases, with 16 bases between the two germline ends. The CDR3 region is CSVEDLKGLGANVLTF. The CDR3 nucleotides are TGCAGCGTTGAAGATCTAAAGGGGTTGGGTGCCAACGTCCTGACTTTC. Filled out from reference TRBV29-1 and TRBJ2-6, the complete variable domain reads SAVISQKPSRDICQRGTSLTIQCQVDSQVTMMFWYRQQPGQSLTLIATANQGSEATYESGFVIDKFPISRPNLTFSTLTVSNMSPEDSSIYLCSVEDLKGLGANVLTFGAGSRLTVL.

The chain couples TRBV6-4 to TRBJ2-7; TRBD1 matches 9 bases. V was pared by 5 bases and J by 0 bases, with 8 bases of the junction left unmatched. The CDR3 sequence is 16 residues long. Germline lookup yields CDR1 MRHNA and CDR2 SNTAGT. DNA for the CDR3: TGTGCCAGCAGTACTCCGGGACAGGGACCCTCCTACGAGCAGTACTTC. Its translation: CASSTPGQGPSYEQYF.

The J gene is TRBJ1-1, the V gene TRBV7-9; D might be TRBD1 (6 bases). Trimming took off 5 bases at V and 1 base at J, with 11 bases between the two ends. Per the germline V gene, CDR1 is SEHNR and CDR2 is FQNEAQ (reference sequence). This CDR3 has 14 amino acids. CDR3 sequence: CASSATGQNTEAFF. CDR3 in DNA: TGTGCCAGCAGCGCGACAGGCCAGAACACTGAAGCTTTCTTT.

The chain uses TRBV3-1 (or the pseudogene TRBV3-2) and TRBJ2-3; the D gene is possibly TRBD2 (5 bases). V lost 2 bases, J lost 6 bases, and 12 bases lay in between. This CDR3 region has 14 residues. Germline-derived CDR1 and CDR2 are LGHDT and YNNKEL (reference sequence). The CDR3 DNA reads TGTGCCAGCAGCCAATTAGGGAGTCGGGATACGCAGTATTTT. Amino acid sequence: CASSQLGSRDTQYF.